This T cell receptor (beta chain) came from a study of monozygotic twins with inflammatory bowel disease. Study conclusions and caveats: Similarity of repertoires did not differ between concordant and discordant twins, possibly from limited power.

TCRalpha and TCRbeta cDNA went through two nested PCRs of roughly 15 and 9 cycles. TCRdb re-called the 5' RACE reads, yielding one record per CDR3 amino acid sequence without DNA. Its table lists some 210,000 distinct CDR3 sequences. Concerning this clonotype itself: Its antigen is not known.

CDR1 and CDR2 (germline): MNHNS, SASEGT. There are 16 residues in the CDR3. The rearrangement joins TRBV6-1 to TRBJ1-1; with no DNA, the TCRdb D assignment of TRBD1 cannot be verified. The sequence was collected from a human donor with ulcerative colitis or Crohn's disease, or a healthy co-twin of an affected twin (not recorded which). Sequenced: blood. CDR3 region: CASRAMGGGPNTEAFF.